One sample yielded the 23 T cell receptor beta chains listed below, sequenced in a study of blood T cells in healthy people across ages. Primed by a sample-barcoded 5' primer and a J-beta primer mix, a second PCR proceeded for roughly 7 to 11 cycles. TCRdb independently ran MiXCR on the 5' RACE reads; one entry per CDR3 protein. Here the sample spans about 800,000 distinct CDR3 sequences, around a quarter being singletons. A further study also used this sample, focusing on T cells of mothers and their children.

The sequenced sample consisted of blood. These receptors came from a boy under 18 in good health.

The chain uses TRBV29-1 and TRBJ2-5, with TRBD2 as a possible D gene (6 bases). The DNA matches TRBJ2-1 better at its end, which makes the J call doubtful. This CDR3 has 15 residues. The germline V gene has CDR1 SQVTM and CDR2 ANQGSEA. The CDR3 nucleotides are TGCAGCGTTGAAGGACCTCTAGCGCAACCCCATGAGCAGTTCTTC. Its protein is CSVEGPLAQPHEQFF.

The J gene is TRBJ2-5, the V gene TRBV20-1; the D gene is possibly TRBD1 (5 bases). The V end was cut by 1 base, the J end by 3 bases, with 6 bases between. Germline CDR1 and CDR2: DFQATT and SNEGSKA (reference sequence). This CDR3 has 12 residues. This CDR3 reads CSARVREETQYF. The DNA of the CDR3 is TGCAGTGCTAGAGTCAGGGAAGAGACCCAGTACTTC.

The rearrangement links TRBV28 to TRBJ1-6; D gene unclear. Per germline, CDR1 MDHEN and CDR2 SYDVKM. V was shortened by 6 bases and J by 7 bases, with 16 bases between the two germline ends. This CDR3 region has 15 residues. CDR3 residues: CASSGSGFLNSPLHF. As DNA, the CDR3 is TGTGCCAGCAGCGGCTCGGGGTTTTTGAATTCACCCCTCCACTTT.

The chain has TRBV6-2 or TRBV6-3 and TRBJ1-2; D remains ambiguous. The CDR3 runs 11 residues. Trimming cost V 0 bases and J 7 bases, with 3 bases left between them. From germline, CDR1 is MNHEY and CDR2 SVGEGT. CDR3 amino acids: CASSYSSGYTF. CDR3 DNA sequence: TGTGCCAGCAGTTACTCTTCTGGCTACACCTTC.

This clonotype was seen a handful of times. The chain joins TRBV5-1 to TRBJ2-5; a weak D match, TRBD1 (5 bases). V lost 0 bases and J lost 5, with 14 bases in between. This CDR3 comprises 15 residues. Per the germline V gene, CDR1 is SGHRS and CDR2 is YFSETQ. The CDR3 DNA reads TGCGCCAGCAGCTTGGGGGCAGGGTTCGGGGAGACCCAGTACTTC. The encoded protein is CASSLGAGFGETQYF.

This sequence joins TRBV6-2 or TRBV6-3 and TRBJ2-7, with D maybe TRBD1 (5 bases). The CDR3 has 16 residues. Germline values: CDR1 MNHEY, CDR2 SVGEGT. V gave up 8 bases and J gave up 1 base, with 21 bases separating them. In nucleotides, the CDR3 is TGTGCCAGCGAAGACCCGGAAGGGGATAAATCCTACGAGCAGTACTTC. This sequence encodes CASEDPEGDKSYEQYF.

The chain links TRBV7-2 to TRBJ1-6; D unclear. This CDR3 has 13 residues. Germline CDR1 SGHTA, CDR2 FQGNSA. V gave up 8 bases and J gave up 4 bases, with 9 bases separating them. CDR3 sequence: CASRTAYNSPLHF. CDR3 sequence (DNA): TGTGCCAGCCGGACCGCATATAATTCACCCCTCCACTTT.

The chain has TRBV20-1 and TRBJ1-1; 9 nucleotides match TRBD1. The V gene end was trimmed by 3 bases and the J gene end by 3 bases; junction bases not matched to a gene: 8. The V gene's germline CDR1 is DFQATT and CDR2 SNEGSKA (reference sequence). The CDR3 consists of 15 residues. The chain's CDR3 is CSAREDRGRDTEAFF. The DNA of the CDR3 is TGCAGTGCTAGGGAGGACAGGGGCCGGGACACTGAAGCTTTCTTT.

The chain recombines TRBV9 with TRBJ2-5; 12 bases align to TRBD2. The assigned J gene may be wrong: the sequence end matches TRBJ2-7 better. The CDR3 runs to 18 residues. The germline V gene encodes CDR1 SGDLS and CDR2 YYNGEE. CDR3 nucleotides: TGTGCCAGCAGCGTAGGTACTAGCGGGGGGCTAAATCCCTACGAGCAGTACTTC. Protein product: CASSVGTSGGLNPYEQYF.

The gene calls are TRBV10-3 and TRBJ2-7; 13 bases map to TRBD2. The junction had 6 bases not matched to a gene; V was cut back by 11 bases and J by 5 bases. The germline gives CDR1 ENHRY, CDR2 SYGVKD. The CDR3 is made up of 13 amino acids. The CDR3 region is CAGRTSGRNEQYF. The CDR3 DNA sequence: TGTGCCGGACGGACTAGCGGGAGAAACGAGCAGTACTTC.

This clonotype was picked up a small number of times. The V and J genes are TRBV7-2 and TRBJ1-2, with 7 bases identical to TRBD1. Unmatched junction bases numbered 10, after V lost 4 bases and J lost 2 bases. This CDR3 has 16 residues. The germline V gene encodes CDR1 SGHTA and CDR2 FQGNSA. The CDR3 protein is CASSSQTGTANYGYTF. The CDR3 bases are TGTGCCAGCAGCTCACAGACCGGGACAGCCAACTATGGCTACACCTTC.

V usage is TRBV5-1 and J usage is TRBJ2-3; TRBD2 is a possible D gene (7 bases). Germline CDR1 is SGHRS and CDR2 is YFSETQ. Between the trimmed V and J ends, which lost 0 bases and 7 bases, there was a span of 21 bases. The CDR3 is 17 residues long. DNA of the CDR3: TGCGCCAGCAGCTTGGAATCTTCCGGGGGGCGTCCATATACGCAGTATTTT. This gives the protein CASSLESSGGRPYTQYF.

This clonotype appeared a few times. The gene calls are TRBV14 and TRBJ2-3; no reliable D call. The V gene's germline CDR1 is SGHDN and CDR2 FVKESK. V dropped 6 bases and J dropped 0 bases, with 10 bases sitting between them. The CDR3 runs 14 residues. CDR3 coding DNA: TGTGCCAGCAGGGGGATAACGAGCACAGATACGCAGTATTTT. Amino acid sequence: CASRGITSTDTQYF.

As concerns this clonotype: One end of the junction does not line up with germline, which may come from a read error. CDR3 protein: CASSAWDGSYEQYF. Here the CDR3 DNA reads TGTGCCAGCAGTGCTTGGGACGGGTCCTACGAGCAGTACTTT. V gene TRBV12-3 or TRBV12-4 combines with J gene TRBJ2-7; D tentatively fits TRBD1 or TRBD2 (5 bases each). The length of the CDR3 is 14 residues.

This chain connects TRBV12-3 or TRBV12-4 to TRBJ2-7; 7 bases line up with TRBD1. The J segment lost 0 bases and the V segment lost 5 bases, leaving 7 bases of the junction unmatched. The CDR3 covers 15 residues. The CDR3 region has the DNA TGTGCCAGCAGTCGTACAGGGGACAGCTCCTACGAGCAGTACTTC. Its protein product is CASSRTGDSSYEQYF.

This clonotype was observed a handful of times. This chain links TRBV4-3 with TRBJ2-7, with unresolved D. The CDR3 is made up of 15 amino acids. V was clipped by 0 bases and J by 1 base, with 10 bases between them. Germline CDR1 and CDR2: LGHNA and YSLEER. The CDR3 loop reads CASSQDWAESYEQYF. Here the CDR3 DNA reads TGCGCCAGCAGCCAAGATTGGGCAGAGTCCTACGAGCAGTACTTC.

The chain joins TRBV20-1 to TRBJ2-7; D is ambiguous. V was pared by 1 base and J by 2 bases, with 9 bases between. Germline assignment: CDR1 DFQATT and CDR2 SNEGSKA (reference sequence). The CDR3 loop spans 13 amino acids. In DNA form, the CDR3 reads TGCAGTGCTAGAGGACACTTCCCCTACGAGCAGTACTTC. It yields the protein CSARGHFPYEQYF.

The rearrangement uses TRBV7-3 and TRBJ2-4; no clear D gene. In germline, CDR1 is SGHTA, CDR2 FQGTGA. The V gene lost 0 bases and the J gene lost 1 base, with 13 bases spanning the gap. This CDR3 region has 17 residues. The CDR3 sequence is CASSLTPALGAKNIQYF. Written as DNA, the CDR3 is TGTGCCAGCAGCTTAACGCCGGCCCTAGGGGCCAAAAACATTCAGTACTTC.

The chain carries TRBV29-1 and TRBJ1-1; weak D call: TRBD1 (5 bases). There are 16 residues in the CDR3. V was clipped by 8 bases and J by 4 bases, with 26 bases between them. Per germline, CDR1 SQVTM and CDR2 ANQGSEA. The CDR3 nucleotides are TGCAGCTCAGAGAGCGAAGGGACTTTACCTTTCACTGAAGCTTTCTTT. Encoded protein: CSSESEGTLPFTEAFF.

The chain carries TRBV5-1 and TRBJ1-4; 7 positions agree with TRBD1. The length of the CDR3 is 15 residues. Trimming at V came to 1 base and at J to 4 bases, leaving 4 bases not matched to a gene. Germline-derived CDR1 and CDR2 are SGHRS and YFSETQ. The CDR3 is CASSLTGQSNEKLFF. The CDR3 DNA sequence: TGCGCCAGCAGCTTGACGGGACAGAGTAATGAAAAACTGTTTTTT.

This clonotype was detected a few times. The chain combines TRBV12-3 or TRBV12-4 with TRBJ1-1; no clear D gene. CDR3 length: 15 amino acids. Trimming stripped 1 base from V and 1 base from J, with 10 bases between. The CDR3 DNA sequence: TGTGCCAGCAGTTTAGAAGCAGCGTCGAACACTGAAGCTTTCTTT. It is translated as CASSLEAASNTEAFF.

This clonotype was observed a handful of times. Its ends do not fully match the called genes, so a read error is possible. The chain carries TRBV28 and TRBJ2-1; 8 bases line up with TRBD2. The CDR3 covers 15 residues. The germline V gene encodes CDR1 MDHEN and CDR2 SYDVKM. CDR3 DNA: TGTGCCAGCGGTTTGGGTACGGGGGGGTACAATGAGCAGTTCTTC. This gives the protein CASGLGTGGYNEQFF.

The CDR3 bases are TGTGCCAGCAGCGTAGCCGGAGGACAGGGCTCGGACGAGCAGTACTTC. It encodes CASSVAGGQGSDEQYF. The V and J genes are TRBV9 and TRBJ2-7; 8 bases fit TRBD1. The CDR3 contains 16 residues. J lost 5 bases, V lost 0 bases, and 10 bases had no gene match. CDR1 and CDR2 (germline): SGDLS, YYNGEE.